This TCR beta chain was recovered during a study of T cell responses to AZD1222 COVID-19 vaccine. Notes on this clone: No antigen is known for it.

The CDR3 has 16 residues. V dropped 2 bases and J dropped 4; count of bases not matched to a gene: 7. CDR1 and CDR2 (germline): MNHEY, SVGAGI. Researchers grouped second doses given at about 4 or about 12 weeks into one pool. Regarding the study as a whole: Repertoires were obtained solely post-peak T cell response. CD4 TCRs covered the whole spike, strongest at regions 160-218 and 743-854. The reported proportion of spike-specific TCRs targeting unmutated variant regions was nearly half.

Measured with immunoSEQ multiplex PCR; TCRdb has only the in-frame clones, and not every one. The sample contains 150,000 to 200,000 clones, roughly nine tenths of which appear only once. The clonotype comes from an adult who received the AZD1222 COVID-19 vaccine. The material sequenced was peripheral blood, taken 28 days after the second AZD1222 dose. The J gene is TRBJ2-7, the V gene TRBV6-5; 11 positions match TRBD1. The CDR3 region has the DNA TGTGCCAGCAGTTACGGGACAGGGGGAGTGGAATACGAGCAGTACTTC. Translation gives CASSYGTGGVEYEQYF.